One sample yielded the 24 T cell receptor beta chains listed below, sequenced in a study of OX40 agonist ivuxolimab in advanced cancers. Some clones are missing from TCRdb's copy, which holds only in-frame ones; the method was immunoSEQ multiplex PCR. The table lists some 83,000 clones, about 90% of them singletons. The sequencing used CD4+ or CD8+ T cells sorted from blood, collected in a trial of the OX40 agonist ivuxolimab. The source of these receptors is an adult with an advanced solid tumor such as melanoma, head and neck, liver or kidney cancer.

The chain employs TRBV11-2 and TRBJ1-1, with 9 nucleotides matching TRBD1. V shed 8 bases and J 0 bases; nucleotides not matched to a gene: 1. Germline CDR1 is SGHAT and CDR2 is FQNNGV. The CDR3 is 13 amino acids. The CDR3 protein is CASGTGMNTEAFF. The CDR3 DNA reads as TGTGCCAGCGGGACAGGGATGAACACTGAAGCTTTCTTT.

The chain has TRBV13 and TRBJ2-3; no firm D call. The CDR3 runs 15 residues. V was trimmed by 0 bases and J by 2 bases, leaving 9 bases between them. The germline V gene encodes CDR1 PRHDT and CDR2 FYEKMQ (reference sequence). Here the CDR3 reads CASSLGDQFTDTQYF. In DNA, the CDR3 is TGTGCCAGCAGCTTAGGAGACCAATTCACAGATACGCAGTATTTT. Full variable domain (outside the CDR3, taken from reference TRBV13 and TRBJ2-3): AAGVIQSPRHLIKEKRETATLKCYPIPRHDTVYWYQQGPGQDPQFLISFYEKMQSDKGSIPDRFSAQQFSDYHSELNMSSLELGDSALYFCASSLGDQFTDTQYFGPGTRLTVL.

This sequence joins TRBV4-3 and TRBJ2-1, with D possibly being TRBD2 (7 bases). The V end lost 0 bases, the J end lost 7 bases, and 13 bases lay between the germline ends. CDR3 size: 15 residues. Germline V gene data show CDR1 as LGHNA and CDR2 as YSLEER. The CDR3 sequence: CASSQELGGENEQFF. The CDR3 DNA reads as TGCGCCAGCAGCCAAGAGTTAGGGGGGGAGAATGAGCAGTTCTTC.

The V and J genes are TRBV4-1 and TRBJ1-5; D is unclear. V was pared by 4 bases and J by 4 bases, with 11 bases between. The length of the CDR3 is 14 residues. Germline V gives CDR1 MGHRA, CDR2 YSYEKL. The chain's CDR3 is CASSPLEGNQPQHF. The DNA for the CDR3 is TGCGCCAGCAGCCCACTGGAAGGGAATCAGCCCCAGCATTTT.

The V and J genes are TRBV6-5 and TRBJ1-2, with D possibly being TRBD1 (5 bases). V lost 3 bases and J lost 4, with 18 bases in between. The CDR3 sequence is 16 residues long. The germline V gene encodes CDR1 MNHEY and CDR2 SVGAGI. The CDR3 DNA is TGTGCCAGCAGTTATTTCCCGGCGCAGGGCCTCTATGGCTACACCTTC. Amino acids: CASSYFPAQGLYGYTF.

This clone was counted between two and nine times. This rearrangement joins TRBV4-3 to TRBJ1-5; D possibly corresponds to TRBD1 (5 bases). The CDR3 runs to 15 residues. V lost 4 bases, J lost 6 bases, and 16 bases lay in between. CDR1 is LGHNA, CDR2 YSLEER, per germline. Written as DNA, the CDR3 is TGCGCCAGCAGCCGATTGATGGGGGAGGGTCAGCCCCAGCATTTT. Its translation is CASSRLMGEGQPQHF.

This rearrangement joins TRBV6-5 to TRBJ2-7; possible D gene TRBD2, 5 bases. Germline V lookup: CDR1 MNHEY, CDR2 SVGAGI. V was cut by 2 bases and J by 4 bases, with 9 bases left in between. CDR3 length: 13 residues. The CDR3 region has the DNA TGTGCCAGCAGTTACCTAGAGGGATACGAGCAGTACGTC. Translating gives CASSYLEGYEQYV.

There are a few counts of this clone. The J gene is TRBJ1-1, the V gene TRBV30; D is unresolved. The CDR3 totals 13 residues. V was pared by 0 bases and J by 7 bases, with 12 bases between. Germline loops: CDR1 GTSNPN, CDR2 SVGIG (reference sequence). CDR3 sequence reads: CAWSVGAGVEAFF. The CDR3 DNA sequence: TGTGCCTGGAGTGTAGGCGCAGGAGTTGAAGCTTTCTTT.

This clone has a single count. The chain has TRBV11-1 and TRBJ2-6; no reliable D call. Trimming pared 7 bases from V and 1 base from J, leaving 23 bases between. Germline V lookup: CDR1 SGHAT, CDR2 FQDESV (reference sequence). The CDR3 has 19 amino acids. DNA of the CDR3: TGTGCCAGCACCTCCCCACGGGTAGTTGAGTTATCTGGGGCCAACGTCCTGACTTTC. Protein product: CASTSPRVVELSGANVLTF.

The J gene is TRBJ1-4, the V gene TRBV6-1; possible D gene TRBD1, 5 bases. The CDR3 loop spans 15 amino acids. With 4 bases removed from V and 0 bases from J, the gap between germline ends came to 9 bases. Germline V CDR1 and CDR2: MNHNS, SASEGT. CDR3 residues: CASSGQIATNEKLFF. CDR3 coding DNA: TGTGCCAGCAGTGGACAGATTGCAACTAATGAAAAACTGTTTTTT.

The chain joins TRBV9 to TRBJ2-2; perhaps TRBD1 as D (5 bases). The CDR3 sequence is 13 residues long. V was pared by 4 bases and J by 4 bases, with 8 bases between. In germline, CDR1 is SGDLS, CDR2 YYNGEE. CDR3 sequence reads: CASSSTGTGELFF. CDR3 nucleotides: TGTGCCAGCAGCTCCACAGGCACCGGGGAGCTGTTTTTT.

V and J are TRBV2 and TRBJ1-3, with no clear D. The V and J ends lost 3 bases and 4 bases respectively, with 10 bases between them. CDR3 length equals 14 residues. Germline CDR1 reads SNHLY; CDR2 reads FYNNEI. The CDR3 here is CASSDSYKGNTIYF. CDR3 nucleotides: TGTGCCAGCAGTGACAGTTACAAGGGAAACACCATATATTTT. The full variable domain, completed using reference TRBV2 and TRBJ1-3, is EPEVTQTPSHQVTQMGQEVILRCVPISNHLYFYWYRQILGQKVEFLVSFYNNEISEKSEIFDDQFSVERPDGSNFTLKIRSTKLEDSAMYFCASSDSYKGNTIYFGEGSWLTVV.

The chain uses TRBV6-5 and TRBJ1-1, with D unclear. Trimming pared 6 bases from V and 0 bases from J, leaving 8 bases between. The CDR3 spans 13 residues. Germline V gene lookup returns CDR1 MNHEY and CDR2 SVGAGI. The CDR3 reads CASRRGLNTEAFF. The CDR3, as DNA: TGTGCCAGCAGGCGGGGATTGAACACTGAAGCTTTCTTT.

By share, this clone counts as medium-sized. The rearrangement uses TRBV6-6 and TRBJ2-1; D perhaps matches TRBD2 (6 bases). This CDR3 contains 12 residues. V dropped 5 bases and J dropped 7 bases, with 9 bases sitting between them. Germline V gene sequence: CDR1 MNHNY, CDR2 SVGAGI (reference sequence). The CDR3 spells CASSPEGNEQFF. CDR3 bases: TGTGCCAGCAGTCCGGAGGGGAATGAGCAGTTCTTC.

V gene TRBV30 combines with J gene TRBJ1-2, with D perhaps TRBD1 (5 bases). V was shortened by 3 bases and J by 8 bases, with 13 bases between the two germline ends. CDR1 GTSNPN and CDR2 SVGIG come from the germline V gene (reference sequence). CDR3 length: 12 residues. The CDR3 DNA follows: TGTGCCTGGAGACTGGGGGTGGAGGGCTACACCTTC. This gives the protein CAWRLGVEGYTF.

The CDR3 region is CAWSVEGEGGYEQYF. DNA of the CDR3: TGTGCCTGGAGTGTTGAGGGGGAGGGCGGCTACGAGCAGTACTTC. The chain is built from TRBV30 and TRBJ2-7; a weak D match, TRBD2 (7 bases). V was shortened by 0 bases and J by 3 bases, with 15 bases between the two germline ends. The germline V gene encodes CDR1 GTSNPN and CDR2 SVGIG (reference sequence). The CDR3 covers 15 residues.

The CDR3 loop is CASSVFGGPGNTIYF. CDR3 bases: TGTGCCAGCAGCGTTTTCGGAGGACCTGGAAACACCATATATTTT. The chain recombines TRBV9 with TRBJ1-3, with D unclear. V was trimmed by 2 bases and J by 2 bases, leaving 11 bases between them. The CDR3 runs to 15 residues. The germline CDR1 and CDR2 sequences are SGDLS and YYNGEE.

The CDR3 region is CASSQTFRDFITDTQYF. The CDR3 DNA follows: TGCGCCAGCAGCCAAACTTTTCGGGACTTCATCACAGATACGCAGTATTTT. V is TRBV4-3 and J is TRBJ2-3, with D perhaps TRBD2 (6 bases). Germline CDR1 reads LGHNA; CDR2 reads YSLEER. With 2 bases removed from V and 2 bases from J, the gap between germline ends came to 17 bases. The CDR3 has 17 amino acids.

This chain links TRBV12-5 with TRBJ2-5; 10 nucleotides line up with TRBD1. The CDR3 is 15 residues long. Germline CDR1 and CDR2: LGHNT and FRNRAP. V dropped 1 base and J dropped 4; count of bases not matched to a gene: 3. This CDR3 is CASGLDRDRGETQYF. CDR3 DNA sequence: TGTGCTAGTGGTTTGGACCGGGACAGGGGAGAGACCCAGTACTTC.

V is TRBV28 and J is TRBJ1-2, with a tentative D call TRBD1 (6 bases). Germline V gene sequence: CDR1 MDHEN, CDR2 SYDVKM. The CDR3 loop spans 14 amino acids. The V and J ends lost 5 bases and 4 bases respectively, with 14 bases between them. CDR3 coding DNA: TGTGCCAGCAGTCAAAGGGGGTCAACCTATGGCTACACCTTC. This codes for CASSQRGSTYGYTF.

Only a few counts were recorded for this clone. The rearrangement links TRBV4-2 to TRBJ1-5; D gene ambiguous. The V gene's germline CDR1 is LGHNA and CDR2 YNFKEQ. V was pared by 1 base and J by 4 bases, with 17 bases between. The CDR3 covers 17 residues. The CDR3 reads CASSQGGPGEPNQPQHF. CDR3 DNA: TGTGCCAGCAGCCAAGGAGGGCCCGGGGAACCAAATCAGCCCCAGCATTTT.

The chain couples TRBV30 to TRBJ1-4; D is unclear. This CDR3 spans 14 amino acids. Trimming cost V 3 bases and J 4 bases, with 12 bases left between them. In germline, CDR1 is GTSNPN, CDR2 SVGIG (reference sequence). This CDR3 is CAWSPGVGNEKLFF. CDR3 nucleotides: TGTGCCTGGAGCCCTGGGGTGGGTAATGAAAAACTGTTTTTT.

On this clone: The same CDR3 can be traced to other DNA sequences in this sample. The rearrangement uses TRBV15 and TRBJ1-5; D is undetermined. V was shortened by 1 base and J by 7 bases, with 5 bases between the two germline ends. CDR1 and CDR2 from the germline V gene are LNHNV and YYDKDF (reference sequence). There are 12 residues in the CDR3. The CDR3 DNA follows: TGTGCCACCAGCAGAGTAAGCCAGCCCCAGCATTTT. Its translation is CATSRVSQPQHF.

The chain employs TRBV25-1 and TRBJ2-5; no reliable D call. The V gene's germline CDR1 is MGHDK and CDR2 SYGVNS. The CDR3 spans 13 residues. Trimming stripped 3 bases from V and 0 bases from J, with 5 bases between. For the CDR3, the DNA is TGTGCCAGCAGTGACTATAACCAAGAGACCCAGTACTTC. This sequence encodes CASSDYNQETQYF.